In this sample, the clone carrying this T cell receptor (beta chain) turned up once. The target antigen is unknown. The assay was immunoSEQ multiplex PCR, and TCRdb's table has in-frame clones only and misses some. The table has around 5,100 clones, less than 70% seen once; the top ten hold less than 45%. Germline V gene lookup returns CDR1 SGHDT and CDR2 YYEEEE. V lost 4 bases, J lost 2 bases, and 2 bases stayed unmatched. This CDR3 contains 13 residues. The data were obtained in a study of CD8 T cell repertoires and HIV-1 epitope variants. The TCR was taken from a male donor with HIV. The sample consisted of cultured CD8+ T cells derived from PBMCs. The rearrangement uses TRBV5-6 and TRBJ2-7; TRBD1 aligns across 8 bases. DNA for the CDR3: TGTGCCAGCAGCGTACAGGGGGCCTACGAGCAGTACTTC. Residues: CASSVQGAYEQYF. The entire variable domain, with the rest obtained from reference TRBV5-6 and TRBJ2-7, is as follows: DAGVTQSPTHLIKTRGQQVTLRCSPKSGHDTVSWYQQALGQGPQFIFQYYEEEERQRGNFPDRFSGHQFPNYSSELNVNALLLGDSALYLCASSVQGAYEQYFGPGTRLTVT.